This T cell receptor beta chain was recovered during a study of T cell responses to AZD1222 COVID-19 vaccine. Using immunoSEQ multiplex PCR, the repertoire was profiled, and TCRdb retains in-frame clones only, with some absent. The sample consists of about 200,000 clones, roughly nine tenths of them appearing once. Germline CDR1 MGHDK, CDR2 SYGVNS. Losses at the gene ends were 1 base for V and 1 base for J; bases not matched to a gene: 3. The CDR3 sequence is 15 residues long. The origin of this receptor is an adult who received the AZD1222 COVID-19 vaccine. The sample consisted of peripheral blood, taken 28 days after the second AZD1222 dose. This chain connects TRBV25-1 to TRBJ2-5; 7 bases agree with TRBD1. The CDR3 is CASSELGTVQETQYF. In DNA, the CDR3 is TGTGCCAGCAGTGAATTAGGGACAGTCCAAGAGACCCAGTACTTC.